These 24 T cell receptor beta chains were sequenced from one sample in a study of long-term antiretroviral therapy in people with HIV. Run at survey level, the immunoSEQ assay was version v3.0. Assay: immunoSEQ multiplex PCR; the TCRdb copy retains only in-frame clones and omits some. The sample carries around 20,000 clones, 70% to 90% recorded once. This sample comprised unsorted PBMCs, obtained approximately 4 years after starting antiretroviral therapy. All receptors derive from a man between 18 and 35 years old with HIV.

DNA of the CDR3: TGTGCCAGCAGCTTAGGTTTGGACAGGGGTGGTTCACCCCTCCACTTT. This encodes CASSLGLDRGGSPLHF. The chain uses TRBV7-8 and TRBJ1-6, with TRBD1 matching 9 bases. V trimming: 1 base; J trimming: 9 bases; junction bases outside the gene matches: 7. Germline CDR1 SGHVS, CDR2 FQNEAQ. The CDR3 is 16 amino acids.

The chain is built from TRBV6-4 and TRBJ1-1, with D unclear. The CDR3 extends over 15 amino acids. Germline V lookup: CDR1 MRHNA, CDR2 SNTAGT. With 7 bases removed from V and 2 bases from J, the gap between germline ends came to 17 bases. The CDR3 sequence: CASKLAADSNTEAFF. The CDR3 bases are TGTGCCAGCAAGCTGGCGGCTGATTCTAACACTGAAGCTTTCTTT.

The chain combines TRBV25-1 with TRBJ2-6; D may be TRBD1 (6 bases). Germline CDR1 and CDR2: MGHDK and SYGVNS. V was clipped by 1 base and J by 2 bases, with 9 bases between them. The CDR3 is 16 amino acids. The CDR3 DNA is TGTGCCAGCAGTGAATTTAAGGGGGCTGGGGCCAACGTCCTGACTTTC. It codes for CASSEFKGAGANVLTF.

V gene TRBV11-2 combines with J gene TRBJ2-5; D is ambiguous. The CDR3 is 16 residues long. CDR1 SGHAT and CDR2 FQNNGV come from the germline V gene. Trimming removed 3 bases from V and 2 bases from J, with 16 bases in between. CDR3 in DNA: TGTGCCAGCAGCTTGGGTCAGCATTTCTCACAAGAGACCCAGTACTTC. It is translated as CASSLGQHFSQETQYF.

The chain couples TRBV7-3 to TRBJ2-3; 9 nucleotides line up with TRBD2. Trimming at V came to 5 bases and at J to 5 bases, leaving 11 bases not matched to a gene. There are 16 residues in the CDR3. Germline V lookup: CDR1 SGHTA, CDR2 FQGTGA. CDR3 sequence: CASSGVGGGAEDTQYF. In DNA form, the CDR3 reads TGTGCCAGCAGCGGGGTAGGCGGGGGGGCTGAAGATACGCAGTATTTT.

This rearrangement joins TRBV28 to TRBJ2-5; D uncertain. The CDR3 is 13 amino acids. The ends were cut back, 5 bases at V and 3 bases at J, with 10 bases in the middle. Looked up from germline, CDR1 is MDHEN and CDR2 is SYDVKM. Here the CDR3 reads CASSKNWEETQYF. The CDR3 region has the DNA TGTGCCAGCAGTAAAAACTGGGAAGAGACCCAGTACTTC.

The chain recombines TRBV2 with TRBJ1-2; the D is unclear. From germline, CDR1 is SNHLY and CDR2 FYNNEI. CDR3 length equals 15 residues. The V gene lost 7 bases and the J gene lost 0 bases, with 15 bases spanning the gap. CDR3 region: CASTQETTANYGYTF. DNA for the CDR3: TGTGCCAGCACCCAGGAGACAACAGCTAACTATGGCTACACCTTC.

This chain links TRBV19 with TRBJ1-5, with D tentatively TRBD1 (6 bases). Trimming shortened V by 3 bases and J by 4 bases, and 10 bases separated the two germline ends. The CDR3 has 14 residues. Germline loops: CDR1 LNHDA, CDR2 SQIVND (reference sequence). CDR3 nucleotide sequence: TGTGCCAGTAGTATTAAAGGGGGAAATCAGCCCCAGCATTTT. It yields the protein CASSIKGGNQPQHF.

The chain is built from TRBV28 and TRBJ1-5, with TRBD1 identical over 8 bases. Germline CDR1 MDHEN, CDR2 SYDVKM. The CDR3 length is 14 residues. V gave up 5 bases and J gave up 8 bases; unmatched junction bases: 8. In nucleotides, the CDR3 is TGTGCCAGCAGTCCAGACAGGGGCTGGGAGCCCCAGCATTTT. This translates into CASSPDRGWEPQHF. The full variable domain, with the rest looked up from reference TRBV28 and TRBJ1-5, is DVKVTQSSRYLVKRTGEKVFLECVQDMDHENMFWYRQDPGLGLRLIYFSYDVKMKEKGDIPEGYSVSREKKERFSLILESASTNQTSMYLCASSPDRGWEPQHFGDGTRLSIL.

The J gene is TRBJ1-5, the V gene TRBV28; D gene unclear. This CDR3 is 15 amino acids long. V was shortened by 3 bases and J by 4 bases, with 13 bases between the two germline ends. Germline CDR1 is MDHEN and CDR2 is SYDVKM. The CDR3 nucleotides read TGTGCCAGCAGTTTGATCACGGCGTCAAATCAGCCCCAGCATTTT. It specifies CASSLITASNQPQHF.

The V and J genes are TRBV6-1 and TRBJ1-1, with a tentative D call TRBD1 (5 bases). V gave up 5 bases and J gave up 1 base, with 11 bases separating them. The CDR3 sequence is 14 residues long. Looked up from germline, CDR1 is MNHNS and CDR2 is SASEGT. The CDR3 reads CASSIGTGNTEAFF. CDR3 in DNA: TGTGCCAGCAGTATTGGAACAGGGAACACTGAAGCTTTCTTT.

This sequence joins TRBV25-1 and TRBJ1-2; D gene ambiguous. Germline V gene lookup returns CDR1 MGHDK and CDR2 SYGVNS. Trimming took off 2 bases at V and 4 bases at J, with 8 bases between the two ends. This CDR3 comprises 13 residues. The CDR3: CASSEHSFYGYTF. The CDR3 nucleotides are TGTGCCAGCAGTGAACACAGTTTCTATGGCTACACCTTC.

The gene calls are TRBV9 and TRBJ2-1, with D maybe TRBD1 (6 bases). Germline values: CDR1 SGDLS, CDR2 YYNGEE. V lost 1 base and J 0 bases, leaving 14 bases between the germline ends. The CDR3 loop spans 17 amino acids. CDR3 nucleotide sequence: TGTGCCAGCAGCGTATCGGACAGTAGGAGCTCCTACAATGAGCAGTTCTTC. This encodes CASSVSDSRSSYNEQFF.

DNA of the CDR3: TGTGCCAGCTCGGGGGGAAGCTACAATGAGCAGTTCTTC. Residues: CASSGGSYNEQFF. The chain has TRBV2 and TRBJ2-1, with 7 bases that match TRBD2. V lost 8 bases, J lost 3 bases, and 4 bases stayed unmatched. This CDR3 has 13 residues. Germline V gene sequence: CDR1 SNHLY, CDR2 FYNNEI.

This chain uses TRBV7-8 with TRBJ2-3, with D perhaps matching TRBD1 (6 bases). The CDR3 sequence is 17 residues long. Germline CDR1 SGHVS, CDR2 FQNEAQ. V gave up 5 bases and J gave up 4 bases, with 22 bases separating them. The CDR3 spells CASSEGIGGDIPDTQYF. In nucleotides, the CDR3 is TGTGCCAGCAGCGAGGGTATTGGGGGCGATATCCCAGATACGCAGTATTTT.

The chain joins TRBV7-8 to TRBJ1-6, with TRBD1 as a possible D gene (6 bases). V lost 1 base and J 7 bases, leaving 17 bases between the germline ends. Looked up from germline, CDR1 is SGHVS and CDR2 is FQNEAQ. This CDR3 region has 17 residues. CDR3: CASSLVSGGTGNSPLHF. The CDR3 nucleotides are TGTGCCAGCAGCTTAGTGTCCGGGGGCACGGGCAATTCACCCCTCCACTTT.

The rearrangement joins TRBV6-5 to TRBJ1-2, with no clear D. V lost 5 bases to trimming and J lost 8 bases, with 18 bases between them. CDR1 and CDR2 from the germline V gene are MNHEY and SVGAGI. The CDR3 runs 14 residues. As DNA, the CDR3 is TGTGCCAGCAGTCCGCCGGCGGCCCGGGGAGGCTACACCTTC. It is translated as CASSPPAARGGYTF.

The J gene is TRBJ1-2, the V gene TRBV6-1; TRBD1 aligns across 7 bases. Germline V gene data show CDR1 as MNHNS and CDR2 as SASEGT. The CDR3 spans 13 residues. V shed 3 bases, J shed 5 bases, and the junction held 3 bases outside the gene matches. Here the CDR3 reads CASSDWDRYGYTF. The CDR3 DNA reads TGTGCCAGCAGTGACTGGGACAGATATGGCTACACCTTC.

CDR3 sequence: CASSPSSGASSYNEQFF. CDR3 DNA sequence: TGTGCCAGCAGCCCGTCTAGCGGGGCAAGCTCCTACAATGAGCAGTTCTTC. The V gene is TRBV7-8, the J gene TRBJ2-1, with 9 bases that match TRBD2. This CDR3 is built from 17 residues. The germline V gene has CDR1 SGHVS and CDR2 FQNEAQ. V lost 5 bases and J lost 0; bases outside the gene matches: 8.

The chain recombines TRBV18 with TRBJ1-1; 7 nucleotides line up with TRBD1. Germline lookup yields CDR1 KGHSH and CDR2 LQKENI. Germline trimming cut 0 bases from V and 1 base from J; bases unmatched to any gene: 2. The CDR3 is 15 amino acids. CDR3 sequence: CASSPPRDRNTEAFF. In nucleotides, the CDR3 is TGTGCCAGCTCACCACCCCGGGACAGGAACACTGAAGCTTTCTTT.

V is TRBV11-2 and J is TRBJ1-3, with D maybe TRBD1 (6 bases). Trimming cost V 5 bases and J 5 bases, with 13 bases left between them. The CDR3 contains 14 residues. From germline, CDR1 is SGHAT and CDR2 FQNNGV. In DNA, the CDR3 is TGTGCCAGCAGCAGCGAGGGGGGCCGAAACACCATATATTTT. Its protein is CASSSEGGRNTIYF.

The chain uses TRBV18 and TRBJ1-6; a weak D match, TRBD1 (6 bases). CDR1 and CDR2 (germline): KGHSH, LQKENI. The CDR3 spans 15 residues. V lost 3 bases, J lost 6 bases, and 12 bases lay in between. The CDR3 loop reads CASSPQQGLNSPLHF. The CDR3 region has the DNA TGTGCCAGCTCACCGCAACAGGGACTTAATTCACCCCTCCACTTT. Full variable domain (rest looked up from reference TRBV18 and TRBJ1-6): NAGVMQNPRHLVRRRGQEARLRCSPMKGHSHVYWYRQLPEEGLKFMVYLQKENIIDESGMPKERFSAEFPKEGPSILRIQQVVRGDSAAYFCASSPQQGLNSPLHFGNGTRLTVT.

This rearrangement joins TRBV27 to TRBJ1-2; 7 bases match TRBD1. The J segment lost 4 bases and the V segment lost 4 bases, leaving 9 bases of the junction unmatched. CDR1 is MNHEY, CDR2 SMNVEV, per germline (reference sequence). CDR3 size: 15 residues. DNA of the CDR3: TGTGCCAGCAGTTCCTCAGGGGGTCTGAGCTATGGCTACACCTTC. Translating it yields CASSSSGGLSYGYTF.

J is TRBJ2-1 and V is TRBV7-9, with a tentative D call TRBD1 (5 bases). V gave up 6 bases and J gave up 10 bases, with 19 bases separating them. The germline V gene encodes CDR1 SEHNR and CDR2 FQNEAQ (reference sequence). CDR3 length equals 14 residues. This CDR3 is CASRWGPQVLEQFF. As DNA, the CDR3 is TGTGCCAGCAGGTGGGGCCCACAGGTCTTGGAGCAGTTCTTC. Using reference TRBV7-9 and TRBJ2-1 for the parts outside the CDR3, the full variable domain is DTGVSQNPRHKITKRGQNVTFRCDPISEHNRLYWYRQTLGQGPEFLTYFQNEAQLEKSRLLSDRFSAERPKGSFSTLEIQRTEQGDSAMYLCASRWGPQVLEQFFGPGTRLTVL.